The present T cell receptor beta chain was sequenced within a study of blood T cells in healthy people across ages. Primers used in a second PCR of about 6 to 12 cycles were a sample-barcoded 5' primer and a J-beta primer mix. TCRdb analysed the 5' RACE reads with MiXCR anew, one entry per CDR3 protein. The sample includes 380,000 or so distinct CDR3 sequences, about 55% of them seen just once. Per germline, CDR1 SGHRS and CDR2 YFSETQ. The V segment lost 7 bases and the J segment 2 bases; nucleotides outside the gene matches: 12. The CDR3 sequence is 16 residues long. This clonotype was sampled from a man aged 55 to 69 in good health. The chain couples TRBV5-1 to TRBJ2-1; TRBD2 aligns across 7 bases. Sequencing was carried out using blood. The CDR3 DNA reads as TGCGCCAGCGGCCCCCTTCCTAGCGGACCCTACAATGAGCAGTTCTTC. This translates into CASGPLPSGPYNEQFF.